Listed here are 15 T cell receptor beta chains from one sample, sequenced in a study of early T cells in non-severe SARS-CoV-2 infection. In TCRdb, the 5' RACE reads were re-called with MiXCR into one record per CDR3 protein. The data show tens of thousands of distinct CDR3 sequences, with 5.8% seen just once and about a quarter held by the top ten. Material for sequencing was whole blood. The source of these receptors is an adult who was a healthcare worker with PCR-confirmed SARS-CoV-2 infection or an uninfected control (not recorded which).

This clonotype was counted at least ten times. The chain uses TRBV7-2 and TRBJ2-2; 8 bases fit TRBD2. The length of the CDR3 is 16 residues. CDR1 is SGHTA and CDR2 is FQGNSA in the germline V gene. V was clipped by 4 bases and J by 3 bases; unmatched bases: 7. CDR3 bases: TGTGCCAGCAGCTGGCGTTTCGGGAGGGACACCGGGGAGCTGTTTTTT. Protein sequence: CASSWRFGRDTGELFF.

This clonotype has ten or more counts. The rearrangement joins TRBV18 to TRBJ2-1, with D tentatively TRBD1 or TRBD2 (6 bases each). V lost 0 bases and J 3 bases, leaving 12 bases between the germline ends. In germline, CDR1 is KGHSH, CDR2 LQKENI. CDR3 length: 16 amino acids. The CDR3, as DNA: TGTGCCAGCTCACCACCGAACGGGGGCCGCTACAATGAGCAGTTCTTC. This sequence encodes CASSPPNGGRYNEQFF.

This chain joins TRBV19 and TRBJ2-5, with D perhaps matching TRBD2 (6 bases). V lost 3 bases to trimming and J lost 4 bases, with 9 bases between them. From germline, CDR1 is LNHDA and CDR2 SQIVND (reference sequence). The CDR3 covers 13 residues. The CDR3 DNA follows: TGTGCCAGTAGTATGGAGCGGGCAGAGACCCAGTACTTC. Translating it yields CASSMERAETQYF. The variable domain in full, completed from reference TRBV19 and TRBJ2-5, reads DGGITQSPKYLFRKEGQNVTLSCEQNLNHDAMYWYRQDPGQGLRLIYYSQIVNDFQKGDIAEGYSVSREKKESFPLTVTSAQKNPTAFYLCASSMERAETQYFGPGTRLLVL.

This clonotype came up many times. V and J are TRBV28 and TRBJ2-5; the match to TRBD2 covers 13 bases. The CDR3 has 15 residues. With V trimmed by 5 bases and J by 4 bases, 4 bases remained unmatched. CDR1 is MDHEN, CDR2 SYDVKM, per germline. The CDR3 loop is CASSELAGGGETQYF. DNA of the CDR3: TGTGCCAGCAGTGAACTAGCGGGAGGGGGAGAGACCCAGTACTTC.

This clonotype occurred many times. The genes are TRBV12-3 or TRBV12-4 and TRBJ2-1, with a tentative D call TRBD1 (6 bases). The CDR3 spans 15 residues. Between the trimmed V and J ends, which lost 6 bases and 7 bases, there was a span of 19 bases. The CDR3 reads CASSPGVAEGNEQFF. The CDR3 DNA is TGTGCCAGCAGCCCAGGGGTAGCTGAAGGTAATGAGCAGTTCTTC.

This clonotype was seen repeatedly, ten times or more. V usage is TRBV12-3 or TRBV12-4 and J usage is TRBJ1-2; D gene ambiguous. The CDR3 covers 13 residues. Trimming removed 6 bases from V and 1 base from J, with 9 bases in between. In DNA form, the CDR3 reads TGTGCCAGCAGAGCAGGAGATAACTATGGCTACACCTTC. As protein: CASRAGDNYGYTF.

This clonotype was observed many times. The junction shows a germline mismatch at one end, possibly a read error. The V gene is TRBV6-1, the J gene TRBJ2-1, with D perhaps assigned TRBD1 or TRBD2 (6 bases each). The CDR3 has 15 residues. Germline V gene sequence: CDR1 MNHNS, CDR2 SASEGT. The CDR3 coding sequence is TGTGCCAGCAGCGAAGGGGGGATGTCCTACAATGAGCAGTTCTTC. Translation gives CASSEGGMSYNEQFF.

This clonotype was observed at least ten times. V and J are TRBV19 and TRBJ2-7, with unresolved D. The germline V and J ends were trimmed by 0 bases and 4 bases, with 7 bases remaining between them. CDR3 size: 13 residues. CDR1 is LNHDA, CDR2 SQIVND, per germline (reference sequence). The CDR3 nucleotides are TGTGCCAGTAGTATAGAAGGCCGTTACGAGCAGTACTTC. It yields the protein CASSIEGRYEQYF.

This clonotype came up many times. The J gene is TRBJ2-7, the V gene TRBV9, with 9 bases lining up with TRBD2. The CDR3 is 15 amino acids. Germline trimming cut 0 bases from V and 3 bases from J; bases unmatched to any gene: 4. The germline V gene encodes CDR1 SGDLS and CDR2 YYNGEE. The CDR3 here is CASSVVVRGGYEQYF. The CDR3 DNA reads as TGTGCCAGCAGCGTAGTAGTGCGGGGGGGCTACGAGCAGTACTTC.

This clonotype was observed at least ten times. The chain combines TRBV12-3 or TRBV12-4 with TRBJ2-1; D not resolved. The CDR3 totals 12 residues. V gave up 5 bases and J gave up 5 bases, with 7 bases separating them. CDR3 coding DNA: TGTGCCAGCAGTCCCGGCAACAATGAGCAGTTCTTC. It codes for CASSPGNNEQFF.

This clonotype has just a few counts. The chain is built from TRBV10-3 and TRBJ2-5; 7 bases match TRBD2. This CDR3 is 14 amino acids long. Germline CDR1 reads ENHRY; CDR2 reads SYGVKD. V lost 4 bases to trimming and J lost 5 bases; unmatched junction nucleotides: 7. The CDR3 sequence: CAISGAGSVETQYF. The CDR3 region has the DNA TGTGCCATCAGTGGAGCGGGGTCGGTGGAGACCCAGTACTTC.

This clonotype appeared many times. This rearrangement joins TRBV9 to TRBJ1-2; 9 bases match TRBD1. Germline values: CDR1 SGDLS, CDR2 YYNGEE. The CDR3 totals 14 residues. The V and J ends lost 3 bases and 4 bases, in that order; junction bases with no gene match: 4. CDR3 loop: CASSGTGGAYGYTF. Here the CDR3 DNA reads TGTGCCAGCAGCGGCACAGGGGGCGCCTATGGCTACACCTTC.

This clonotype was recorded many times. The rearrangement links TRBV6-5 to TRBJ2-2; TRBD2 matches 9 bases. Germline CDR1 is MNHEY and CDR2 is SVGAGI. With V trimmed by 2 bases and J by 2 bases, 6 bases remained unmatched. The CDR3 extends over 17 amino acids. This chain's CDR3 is CASSYLLAGQNTGELFF. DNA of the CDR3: TGTGCCAGCAGTTACCTGCTAGCGGGGCAAAACACCGGGGAGCTGTTTTTT.

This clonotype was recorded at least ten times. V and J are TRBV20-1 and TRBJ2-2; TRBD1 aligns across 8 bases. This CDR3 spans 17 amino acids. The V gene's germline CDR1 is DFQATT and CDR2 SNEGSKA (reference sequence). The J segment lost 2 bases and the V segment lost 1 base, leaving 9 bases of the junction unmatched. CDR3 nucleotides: TGCAGTGCTAGAGCCTCAGGGGGCGGTTTCAACACCGGGGAGCTGTTTTTT. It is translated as CSARASGGGFNTGELFF.

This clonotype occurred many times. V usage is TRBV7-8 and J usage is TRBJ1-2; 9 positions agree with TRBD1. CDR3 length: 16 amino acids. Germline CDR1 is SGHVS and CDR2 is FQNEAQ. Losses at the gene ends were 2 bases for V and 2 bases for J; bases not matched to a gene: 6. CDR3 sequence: CASSLMRGQGNYGYTF. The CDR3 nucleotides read TGTGCCAGCAGCTTAATGAGGGGACAGGGAAACTATGGCTACACCTTC.